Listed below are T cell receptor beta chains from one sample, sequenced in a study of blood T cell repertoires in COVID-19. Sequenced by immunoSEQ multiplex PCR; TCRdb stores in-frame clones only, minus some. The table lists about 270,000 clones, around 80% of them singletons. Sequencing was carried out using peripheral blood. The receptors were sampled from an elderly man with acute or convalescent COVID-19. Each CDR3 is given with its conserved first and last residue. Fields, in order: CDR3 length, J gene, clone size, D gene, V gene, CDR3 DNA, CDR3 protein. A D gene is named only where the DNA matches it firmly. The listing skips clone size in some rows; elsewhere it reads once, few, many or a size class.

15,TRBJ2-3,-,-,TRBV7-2,TGTGCCAGCAGCTTAATGGCCGTTGCCACAGATACGCAGTATTTT,CASSLMAVATDTQYF
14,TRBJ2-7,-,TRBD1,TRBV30,TGTGCCTGGAACGATAGGACAGGGTGGGCCGAGCAGTACTTC,CAWNDRTGWAEQYF
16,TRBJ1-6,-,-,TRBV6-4,TGTGCCAGCAGTGTACCTACAGGTCCTCATAATTCACCCCTCCACTTT,CASSVPTGPHNSPLHF
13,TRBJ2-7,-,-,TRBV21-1,TGTGCCAGCAGCACCCGGACCCCCCAGGGGCAGTACTTC,CASSTRTPQGQYF
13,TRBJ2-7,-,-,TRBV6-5,TGTGCCAGCAGTTACGCGGGACTCTACGAGCAGTACTTC,CASSYAGLYEQYF
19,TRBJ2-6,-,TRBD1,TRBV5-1,TGCGCCAGCAGCTTGGGGTTCGGGACAGGGGGTCCTGGGGCCAACGTCCTGACTTTC,CASSLGFGTGGPGANVLTF
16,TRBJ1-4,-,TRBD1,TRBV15,TGTGCCACCAGCAGCCCCGGACAGGGAGGTGCTGAAAAACTGTTTTTT,CATSSPGQGGAEKLFF
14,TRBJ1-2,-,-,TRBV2,TGTGCCAGCAGTGTCTCCCAGGGTGGGGATGGCTACACCTTC,CASSVSQGGDGYTF
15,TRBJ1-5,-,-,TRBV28,TGTGCCAGCAGTTTAAGCGGACAGAGCAATCAGCCCCAGCATTTT,CASSLSGQSNQPQHF
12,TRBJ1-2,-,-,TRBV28,TGTGCCAGCAGTTTACAGGGCTATGGCTACACCTTC,CASSLQGYGYTF
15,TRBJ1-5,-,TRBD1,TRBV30,TGTGCCTGGAGGTTAAGGACAGGGTTGAATCAGCCCCAGCATTTT,CAWRLRTGLNQPQHF
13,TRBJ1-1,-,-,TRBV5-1,TGCGCCAGCAGCGCCGATACAGGGAACCTTAAAACATTT,CASSADTGNLKTF
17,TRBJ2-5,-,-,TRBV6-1,TGTGCCAGCAGTGAAATGGCAGCGGATTTCCCTCAAGAGACCCAGTACTTC,CASSEMAADFPQETQYF
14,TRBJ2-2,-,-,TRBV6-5,TGTGCCAGCAAGGGTCAGGGAATGGTCGGGGAGCTGTTTTTT,CASKGQGMVGELFF
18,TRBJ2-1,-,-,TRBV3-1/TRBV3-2,TGTGCCAGCAGCCAGGACCATTCAGGGAATCCCTCCTACAATGAGCAGTTCTTC,CASSQDHSGNPSYNEQFF
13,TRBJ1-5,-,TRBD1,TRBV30,TGTGCCTGGTCTACAGGGGTGGATCAGCCCCAGCATTTT,CAWSTGVDQPQHF
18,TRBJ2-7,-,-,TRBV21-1,TGTGCCAGCAGCAAAGCCGGCAGTAGCGGCAAGAGCCCCTACGAGCAGTACTTC,CASSKAGSSGKSPYEQYF
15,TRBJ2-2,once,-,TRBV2,TGTGCCAGCAGACTGGATGTTCTAGGCACCGGGGAGCTGTTTTTT,CASRLDVLGTGELFF
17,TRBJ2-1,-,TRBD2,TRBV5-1,TGCGCCAGCAGCTCCGGACTAGCGGGAGTGTATGGCAATGAGCAGTTCTTC,CASSSGLAGVYGNEQFF
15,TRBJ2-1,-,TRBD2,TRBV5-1,TGCGCCAGCAGCTTGGGACTAGCGGGGTACAATGAGCAGTTCTTC,CASSLGLAGYNEQFF
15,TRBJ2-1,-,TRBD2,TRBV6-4,TGTGCCAGCAGTCTACTAGCGGGGGGCACCAATGAGCAGTTCTTC,CASSLLAGGTNEQFF
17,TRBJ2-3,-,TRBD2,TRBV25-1,TGTGCCAGCAGTGAAGTAAGGCTAGCGGGAGCACCAGATACGCAGTATTTT,CASSEVRLAGAPDTQYF